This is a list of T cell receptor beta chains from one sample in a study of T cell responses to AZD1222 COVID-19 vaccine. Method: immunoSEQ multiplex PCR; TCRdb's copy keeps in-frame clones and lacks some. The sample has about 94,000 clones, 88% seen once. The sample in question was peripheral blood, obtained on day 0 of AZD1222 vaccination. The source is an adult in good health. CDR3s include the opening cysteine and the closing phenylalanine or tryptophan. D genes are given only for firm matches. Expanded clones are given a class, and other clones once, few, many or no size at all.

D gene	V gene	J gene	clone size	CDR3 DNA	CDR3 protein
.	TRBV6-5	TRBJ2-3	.	TGTGCCAGCAGGAGGCCTCCGGATACGCAGTATTTT	CASRRPPDTQYF
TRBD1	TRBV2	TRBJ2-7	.	TGTGCCAGCAGTGGGCGGACAGGGAAGCCCGAGCAGTACTTC	CASSGRTGKPEQYF
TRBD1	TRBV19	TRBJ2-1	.	TGTGCCAGTAGTGCGGGACAGGGTCCCTACAATGAGCAGTTCTTC	CASSAGQGPYNEQFF
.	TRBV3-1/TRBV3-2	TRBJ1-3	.	TGTGCCAGCAGCCATGAGCCCGGACGGAGCTCTGGAAACACCATATATTTT	CASSHEPGRSSGNTIYF
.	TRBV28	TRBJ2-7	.	TGTGCCAGCCGAGAGGGGTGGCAGTCCGAGCAGTACTTC	CASREGWQSEQYF
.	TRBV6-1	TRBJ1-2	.	TGTGCCAGCAGTGACAGGGATTATGGCTACACCTTC	CASSDRDYGYTF
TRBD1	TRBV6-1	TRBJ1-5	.	TGTGCCAGCAGTGAAGCGCTGGGACAGGGATTGCGCAATCAGCCCCAGCATTTT	CASSEALGQGLRNQPQHF
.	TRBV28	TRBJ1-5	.	TGTGCCAGCAGTTTTGGGGGAAATCAGCCCCAGCATTTT	CASSFGGNQPQHF
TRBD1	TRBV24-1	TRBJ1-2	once	TGTGCCACCAGTGATTCGGGGACAGGGAACTATGGCTACACCTTC	CATSDSGTGNYGYTF
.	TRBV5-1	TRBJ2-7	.	TGCGCCAGCATCCTCCACCCCGGCAGCCAGTACGAGCAGTACTTC	CASILHPGSQYEQYF
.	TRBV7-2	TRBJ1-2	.	TGTGCCAGCAGCTTACCAAACCAGTTAGGGGGCTACACCTTC	CASSLPNQLGGYTF
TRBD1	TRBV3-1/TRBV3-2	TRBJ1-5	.	TGTGCCAGCAGCCCCCAAGGGGGCCCCGTACAGCCCCAGCATTTT	CASSPQGGPVQPQHF
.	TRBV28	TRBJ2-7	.	TGTGCCAGCAGTTTAGGCGGTATGAGCTCCTACGAGCAGTACTTC	CASSLGGMSSYEQYF
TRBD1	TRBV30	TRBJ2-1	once	TGTGCCTGGGGACAGGCATACAATGAGCAGTTCTTC	CAWGQAYNEQFF
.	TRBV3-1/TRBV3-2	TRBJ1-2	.	TGTGCCAGCAGCCGAGTCAGTGCTAACTATGGCTACACCTTC	CASSRVSANYGYTF
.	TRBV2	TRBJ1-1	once	TGTGCCAGCAATGGGGCGAGGGGCGGGAACACTGAAGCTTTCTTT	CASNGARGGNTEAFF
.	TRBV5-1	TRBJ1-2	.	TGCGCCAGCAGCTTGGAGACAGGCGCTAACTATGGCTACACCTTC	CASSLETGANYGYTF
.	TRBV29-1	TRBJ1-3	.	TGCAGCGTTGGCGGACAGTCGTCCGGAAACACCATATATTTT	CSVGGQSSGNTIYF
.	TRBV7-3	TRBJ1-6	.	TGTGCCAGCAGCTTAGTCATTAGGGTTGGCAATTCACCCCTCCACTTT	CASSLVIRVGNSPLHF
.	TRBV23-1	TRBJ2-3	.	TGCGCCAGCAGTCACTCTCCTCGGCTAGCTAGTGGCGCAGATACGCAGTATTTT	CASSHSPRLASGADTQYF
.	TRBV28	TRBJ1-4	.	TGTGCCAGCAGTAAACAGGGCGCAACTAATGAAAAACTGTTTTTT	CASSKQGATNEKLFF
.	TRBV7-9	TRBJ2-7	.	TGTGCCAGCAGCAACATCGCGGACCGGAGCTCCTACGAGCAGTACTTC	CASSNIADRSSYEQYF
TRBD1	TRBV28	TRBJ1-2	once	TGTGCCAGCAGATTCCAGACAGGGGCTGGCTACACCTTC	CASRFQTGAGYTF
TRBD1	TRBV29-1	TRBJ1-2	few	TGCAGCGTTGAGGGGGACAGGGAGAACTATGGCTACACCTTC	CSVEGDRENYGYTF
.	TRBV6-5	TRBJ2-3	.	TGTGCCAGCAAGCTCCTTTCCACAGATACGCAGTATTTT	CASKLLSTDTQYF
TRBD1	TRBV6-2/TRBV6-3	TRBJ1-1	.	TGTGCCAGCAGCGCCTGGACAGGGCGGACTGAAGCTTTCTTT	CASSAWTGRTEAFF
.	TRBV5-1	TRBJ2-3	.	TGCGCCAGCAGCCCCGGGACTAGCACAGATACGCAGTATTTT	CASSPGTSTDTQYF
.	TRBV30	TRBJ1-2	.	TGTGCCTGGAGTGTACAATCCACCCTCGGCTACACCTTC	CAWSVQSTLGYTF
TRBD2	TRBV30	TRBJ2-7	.	TGTGCCTGGAAATTCCCCGGGCTAGCGGGCTCCTACGAGCAGTACTTC	CAWKFPGLAGSYEQYF
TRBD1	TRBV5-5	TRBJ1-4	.	TGTGCCAGCAGCTTGGAGGGGGCTGGCTATGAAAAACTGTTTTTT	CASSLEGAGYEKLFF
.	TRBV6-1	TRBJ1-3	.	TGTGCCAGCAGAGAAACAAACAGGGTGGCTGGAAACACCATATATTTT	CASRETNRVAGNTIYF
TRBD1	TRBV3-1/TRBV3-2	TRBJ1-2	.	TGTGCCAGCAGCGAACAGGGGATTGGTGGCTACACCTTC	CASSEQGIGGYTF
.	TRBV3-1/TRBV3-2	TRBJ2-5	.	TGTGCCAGCAGCCCGGGCGGGGACGCTTGGGAGACCCAGTACTTC	CASSPGGDAWETQYF
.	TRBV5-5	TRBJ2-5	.	TGTGCCAGCAGCTTGAGGGCGGCCTTACAAGAGACCCAGTACTTC	CASSLRAALQETQYF
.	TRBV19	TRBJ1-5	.	TGTGCCAGTAACGGGATCCATCAGCCCCAGCATTTT	CASNGIHQPQHF
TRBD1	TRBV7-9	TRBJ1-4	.	TGTGCCAGCAGCTTCGGACAGGTCAATGAAAAACTGTTTTTT	CASSFGQVNEKLFF
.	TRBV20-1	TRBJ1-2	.	TGCAGTGCTTGGGGTGGAAGCTACACCTTC	CSAWGGSYTF
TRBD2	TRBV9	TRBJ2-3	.	TGTGCCAGCAGCCAAGAAATTACTAGCGGGGGTTGGAATACGCAGTATTTT	CASSQEITSGGWNTQYF
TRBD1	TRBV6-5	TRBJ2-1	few	TGTGCCAGCAGCTGGGGACAGGAGAATGAGCAGTTCTTC	CASSWGQENEQFF
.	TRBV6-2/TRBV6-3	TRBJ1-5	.	TGTGCCAGCAGTCCCCCGGACGTATATAGCAATCAGCCCCAGCATTTT	CASSPPDVYSNQPQHF
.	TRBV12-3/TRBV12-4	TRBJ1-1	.	TGTGCCAGCACTGGAGAAAACACTGAAGCTTTCTTT	CASTGENTEAFF
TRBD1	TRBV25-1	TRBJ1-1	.	TGTGCCAGCACCCTGGGGGCAGGGGGGACTGAAGCTTTCTTT	CASTLGAGGTEAFF
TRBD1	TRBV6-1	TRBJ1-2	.	TGTGCCAGCAGTGAAGCGGGGGACAGGGTCTATGGCTACACCTTC	CASSEAGDRVYGYTF
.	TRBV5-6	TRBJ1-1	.	TGTGCCAGCAGGCTATCAGTGAACACTGAAGCTTTCTTT	CASRLSVNTEAFF
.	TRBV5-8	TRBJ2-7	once	TGTGCCAGCAGCTTGGGAAGGGCGGCGCAGCAGTACTTC	CASSLGRAAQQYF
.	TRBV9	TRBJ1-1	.	TGTGCCAGCAGCGTGCAGAGGAACACTGAAGCTTTCTTT	CASSVQRNTEAFF
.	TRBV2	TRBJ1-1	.	TGTGCCAGCAAAGAAGGGGGGGTGATGAACACTGAAGCTTTCTTT	CASKEGGVMNTEAFF
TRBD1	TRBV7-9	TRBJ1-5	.	TGTGCCAGCAGATCGACAGGGGATAGCCAGCCCCAGCATTTT	CASRSTGDSQPQHF
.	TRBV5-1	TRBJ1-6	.	TGCGCCAGCAGCCCCGAGGGAGATTCACCCCTCCACTTT	CASSPEGDSPLHF
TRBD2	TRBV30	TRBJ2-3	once	TGTGCCGGGGCGGGACTAGCGGGGGGCACAGATACGCAGTATTTT	CAGAGLAGGTDTQYF
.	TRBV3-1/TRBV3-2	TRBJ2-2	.	TGTGCCAGCAGCCCCCTCCGGGGGAGAAACACCGGGGAGCTGTTTTTT	CASSPLRGRNTGELFF
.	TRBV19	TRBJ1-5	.	TGTGCCAGTAGTTCGATGGTGGCAGGGGATTGGGCAAGCAATCAGCCCCAGCATTTT	CASSSMVAGDWASNQPQHF
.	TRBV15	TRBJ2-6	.	TGTGCCACCAGCAGAGATTTGGTCTCGGGTGTAGTGGGGGCCAACGTCCTGACTTTC	CATSRDLVSGVVGANVLTF
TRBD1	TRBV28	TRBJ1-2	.	TGTGCCAGCAGTCACGGTGGTTTCGGACAGGGGGCGGACTATGGCTACACCTTC	CASSHGGFGQGADYGYTF
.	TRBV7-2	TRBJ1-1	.	TGTGCCAGCAGCACGACCGAGAACACTGAAGCTTTCTTT	CASSTTENTEAFF